The clone carrying this T cell receptor (beta chain) was counted only a few times. Its antigen is not known. The 5'RACE template-switching step produced TCR cDNA and added a universal primer site and UMIs. One entry per CDR3 protein results from TCRdb running MiXCR on the 5' RACE reads. The repertoire has 300,000 or so distinct CDR3 sequences, under 15% of them found once; the top ten carry 0.4% to 0.55%. This record comes from a study of T cells after yellow fever vaccination. Across the whole study: Low-cell-number fractions were prepared with SMART-Seq v4 Ultra Low Input. Notes on the study in general: Weaker, the secondary response peaked sooner, at day 5 versus 15. Reappearance after the booster was seen for most primary-vaccination clones, at 95% to 98% CD4 and 80% to 90% CD8.

CDR3 length: 14 residues. Germline lookup yields CDR1 LNHDA and CDR2 SQIVND (reference sequence). Trimming took 5 bases from V and 2 from J, leaving 13 bases between them. Sequenced here: CD4+ T cells sorted from PBMCs, sampled 45 days after the yellow fever booster vaccination. The clonotype originates from a man under 40 who received the YFV17D yellow fever vaccine. The chain is built from TRBV19 and TRBJ2-7; no clear D gene. CDR3 DNA: TGTGCCAGTAGTCCCAGCCGACCGCCCTACGAGCAGTACTTC. It is translated as CASSPSRPPYEQYF.